This entry concerns a single T cell receptor beta chain. Its antigen remains unidentified. Libraries of TCR beta came from iRepertoire HTBI primers plus Arm-PCR of CDR3 regions. MiXCR was run by TCRdb on the multiplex PCR reads, yielding one entry per CDR3 protein. The sample yields about 310,000 distinct CDR3 sequences, 15% to 20% seen once. These data are taken from a study of regulatory T cells in long-lasting Graves disease. General study results and limits: Graves' patients with persistent disease showed TCR diversity lower than patients newly diagnosed.

Specified time point: newly diagnosed GD, antithyroid drugs for less than 3 months. PBMCs provided the RNA from which the TCR library was made. Sequencing used peripheral blood mononuclear cells (PBMCs), obtained at new diagnosis, from a patient treated with antithyroid drugs. The clonotype was recovered from a female donor with Graves disease.

CDR3 protein: CATRQDSTGELFF. The CDR3 DNA is TGTGCCACGAGACAGGATTCCACCGGGGAGCTGTTTTTT. The chain has TRBV6-1 and TRBJ2-2; a possible D gene is TRBD1 (6 bases). CDR1 is MNHNS, CDR2 SASEGT, per germline. Trimming removed 10 bases from V and 4 bases from J, with 13 bases in between. CDR3 length equals 13 residues.